A single sample gave rise to the 32 T cell receptor beta chains below, sequenced in a study of shared clonotypes between healthy human individuals. Repertoires were generated with immunoSEQ multiplex PCR, while TCRdb's copy carries only in-frame clones and drops some. The sample has about 1.1 million clones, roughly 74% seen once. Material for sequencing was memory CD4+ T cells from PBMCs. The subset here: CD45RA-negative fraction. The receptors originated from a man between 18 and 29 years old in good health. Some clones in this sample may be carry-over from other donors' samples.

This CDR3 is CASSSRGPYGYTF. The CDR3 region has the DNA TGTGCCAGCAGTTCCAGGGGCCCCTATGGCTACACCTTC. This chain uses TRBV28 with TRBJ1-2; tentative D call: TRBD1 (6 bases). Germline V lookup: CDR1 MDHEN, CDR2 SYDVKM. V lost 4 bases, J lost 4 bases, and 10 bases lay in between. The length of the CDR3 is 13 residues.

V usage is TRBV19 and J usage is TRBJ1-5, with D possibly being TRBD1 (5 bases). The CDR3 spans 15 residues. Deletions cut 6 bases from V and 2 bases from J, with 14 bases between. From germline, CDR1 is LNHDA and CDR2 SQIVND (reference sequence). This CDR3 reads CASRPLGGGNQPQHF. The DNA for the CDR3 is TGTGCCAGTAGGCCTTTGGGAGGGGGCAATCAGCCCCAGCATTTT.

V usage is TRBV11-2 and J usage is TRBJ1-4, with D maybe TRBD1 (5 bases). Germline V gives CDR1 SGHAT, CDR2 FQNNGV. The germline V and J ends were trimmed by 5 bases and 8 bases, with 18 bases remaining between them. The CDR3 runs 15 residues. CDR3 DNA: TGTGCCAGCAGCCCAATAGACAGACCGGGAGAAAAACTGTTTTTT. This encodes CASSPIDRPGEKLFF.

The chain joins TRBV11-2 to TRBJ2-3, with D perhaps TRBD2 (6 bases). The CDR3 loop spans 16 amino acids. Germline V gene data show CDR1 as SGHAT and CDR2 as FQNNGV. Trimming took off 2 bases at V and 0 bases at J, with 12 bases between the two ends. CDR3 loop: CASSLSAGFSTDTQYF. The CDR3 DNA follows: TGTGCCAGCAGCTTAAGTGCGGGGTTCAGCACAGATACGCAGTATTTT.

CDR3 DNA: TGTGCCAGCAGCTTAGCGGGTTCCTACGAGCAGTACTTC. Encoded protein: CASSLAGSYEQYF. The V and J genes are TRBV7-8 and TRBJ2-7, with D unresolved. V lost 0 bases and J lost 1, with 4 bases in between. Germline V gene lookup returns CDR1 SGHVS and CDR2 FQNEAQ. The CDR3 loop spans 13 amino acids.

V gene TRBV14 combines with J gene TRBJ2-2; tentative D call: TRBD2 (6 bases). Trimming cost V 5 bases and J 5 bases, with 12 bases left between them. Germline V CDR1 and CDR2: SGHDN, FVKESK. The CDR3 covers 14 residues. DNA of the CDR3: TGTGCCAGCAGCTATGCTGGGAGGACCGGGGAGCTGTTTTTT. It translates to CASSYAGRTGELFF.

This clone was seen more than once but under ten times. This chain connects TRBV27 to TRBJ2-7; possible D gene TRBD2, 7 bases. With 2 bases removed from V and 3 bases from J, the gap between germline ends came to 14 bases. In germline, CDR1 is MNHEY, CDR2 SMNVEV (reference sequence). The CDR3 runs to 15 residues. CDR3 residues: CASSLPYREGYEQYF. CDR3 nucleotides: TGTGCCAGCAGTTTACCCTACAGGGAGGGCTACGAGCAGTACTTC.

The chain joins TRBV6-5 to TRBJ2-7, with D perhaps assigned TRBD1 or TRBD2 (6 bases each). CDR1 is MNHEY, CDR2 SVGAGI, per germline. This CDR3 contains 14 residues. Trimming took 7 bases from V and 5 from J, leaving 18 bases between them. The CDR3: CASTRGRWSNEQYF. CDR3 DNA sequence: TGTGCCAGCACTAGGGGGAGGTGGAGCAACGAGCAGTACTTC.

The J gene is TRBJ2-1, the V gene TRBV4-2; D not resolved. Trimming removed 0 bases from V and 2 bases from J, with 11 bases in between. CDR1 and CDR2 (germline): LGHNA, YNFKEQ. This CDR3 has 16 amino acids. For the CDR3, the DNA is TGTGCCAGCAGCCAAGACTGGACGGTGACCTACAATGAGCAGTTCTTC. Its protein is CASSQDWTVTYNEQFF.

The chain combines TRBV7-2 with TRBJ2-3; 9 bases are a match to TRBD2. V lost 3 bases, J lost 5 bases, and 9 bases stayed unmatched. This CDR3 comprises 16 residues. The germline V gene has CDR1 SGHTA and CDR2 FQGNSA. In nucleotides, the CDR3 is TGTGCCAGCAGCTTCCTAGCGGGACCCGTGGAAGATACGCAGTATTTT. Protein: CASSFLAGPVEDTQYF. The full variable domain, with the rest looked up from reference TRBV7-2 and TRBJ2-3, is GAGVSQSPSNKVTEKGKDVELRCDPISGHTALYWYRQSLGQGLEFLIYFQGNSAPDKSGLPSDRFSAERTGGSVSTLTIQRTQQEDSAVYLCASSFLAGPVEDTQYFGPGTRLTVL.

The chain has TRBV5-1 and TRBJ2-1, with TRBD1 matching 8 bases. The CDR3 length is 14 residues. Germline lookup yields CDR1 SGHRS and CDR2 YFSETQ. Unmatched junction bases numbered 8, after V lost 4 bases and J lost 8 bases. CDR3 sequence: CASSIQQGVDEQFF. As DNA, the CDR3 is TGCGCCAGCAGCATCCAACAGGGGGTCGATGAGCAGTTCTTC.

This clone was observed a single time. Different DNA sequences within this sample yield the same CDR3. This rearrangement joins TRBV5-1 to TRBJ2-1, with D hard to call. CDR1 and CDR2 (germline): SGHRS, YFSETQ. The CDR3 totals 12 residues. V was clipped by 2 bases and J by 6 bases, with 6 bases between them. The CDR3 nucleotides are TGCGCCAGCAGCTTCCAGACCAATGAGCAGTTCTTC. Translated, it gives CASSFQTNEQFF.

J is TRBJ2-3 and V is TRBV28; TRBD2 might be the D (5 bases). CDR3 length equals 13 residues. Germline lookup yields CDR1 MDHEN and CDR2 SYDVKM. V gave up 7 bases and J gave up 0 bases, with 8 bases separating them. The CDR3 loop reads CASMAGSTDTQYF. The CDR3 DNA reads as TGTGCCAGCATGGCGGGCAGCACAGATACGCAGTATTTT.

V gene TRBV5-1 combines with J gene TRBJ2-1; 7 positions agree with TRBD2. CDR1 and CDR2 from the germline V gene are SGHRS and YFSETQ. With V trimmed by 2 bases and J by 0 bases, 5 bases remained unmatched. The CDR3 is 16 amino acids. DNA for the CDR3: TGCGCCAGCAGCTTAGACGCGGGGGACTCCTACAATGAGCAGTTCTTC. Its protein is CASSLDAGDSYNEQFF.

The rearrangement joins TRBV6-1 to TRBJ2-3; 8 bases are shared with TRBD2. V lost 5 bases and J lost 4; bases outside the gene matches: 5. CDR3 length: 14 residues. Germline V gene data show CDR1 as MNHNS and CDR2 as SASEGT. DNA for the CDR3: TGTGCCAGCAGTCGCCGGGAGGGTTCAGATACGCAGTATTTT. This gives the protein CASSRREGSDTQYF.

The chain uses TRBV5-6 and TRBJ2-2; the D gene could be TRBD1 or TRBD2 (5 bases each). The V gene lost 4 bases and the J gene lost 6 bases, with 10 bases spanning the gap. This CDR3 is 13 amino acids long. Germline lookup yields CDR1 SGHDT and CDR2 YYEEEE. As DNA, the CDR3 is TGTGCCAGCAGCCGTAGAGGGGCCGGGGAGCTGTTTTTT. It specifies CASSRRGAGELFF.

V and J are TRBV28 and TRBJ1-5; maybe TRBD1 (5 bases). This CDR3 has 17 residues. Germline V gene lookup returns CDR1 MDHEN and CDR2 SYDVKM. Trimming cost V 5 bases and J 3 bases, with 20 bases left between them. The CDR3 DNA is TGTGCCAGCAGTCTTGATCCCATGGGGGGTTCCAATCAGCCCCAGCATTTT. As protein: CASSLDPMGGSNQPQHF.

This chain uses TRBV14 with TRBJ2-6; D might be TRBD1 or TRBD2, each matching 6 bases. Germline V CDR1 and CDR2: SGHDN, FVKESK. CDR3 length: 17 residues. V lost 4 bases, J lost 1 base, and 14 bases lay in between. The CDR3 loop is CASSPKTGRSGANVLTF. As DNA, the CDR3 is TGTGCCAGCAGCCCAAAAACAGGGAGGTCTGGGGCCAACGTCCTGACTTTC.

This rearrangement joins TRBV25-1 to TRBJ1-4, with TRBD1 matching 7 bases. Germline V gives CDR1 MGHDK, CDR2 SYGVNS. V lost 4 bases to trimming and J lost 8 bases; unmatched junction nucleotides: 7. This CDR3 comprises 14 residues. The CDR3 DNA is TGTGCCAGCAGTGTGCAGGGGGGAGTGGAAAAACTGTTTTTT. Its translation is CASSVQGGVEKLFF.

J is TRBJ1-2 and V is TRBV18; 10 positions match TRBD1. CDR1 and CDR2 from the germline V gene are KGHSH and LQKENI. The CDR3 consists of 11 residues. With 6 bases clipped from V and 8 bases from J, the junction kept 0 bases outside the gene matches. The CDR3 protein is CASSTGGGYTF. CDR3 nucleotide sequence: TGTGCCAGCTCGACAGGGGGCGGCTACACCTTC. The full variable domain, in which reference TRBV18 and TRBJ1-2 provide the parts outside the CDR3, is NAGVMQNPRHLVRRRGQEARLRCSPMKGHSHVYWYRQLPEEGLKFMVYLQKENIIDESGMPKERFSAEFPKEGPSILRIQQVVRGDSAAYFCASSTGGGYTFGSGTRLTVV.

This sequence joins TRBV6-5 and TRBJ2-5; the D is unclear. The CDR3 is 16 residues long. Trimming removed 0 bases at V and 2 bases at J, with 13 bases between. CDR1 is MNHEY, CDR2 SVGAGI, per germline. CDR3 in DNA: TGTGCCAGCAGTTACTCGGGGTCTGGCACACAAGAGACCCAGTACTTC. Encoded protein: CASSYSGSGTQETQYF.

In regard to this clone: A far larger clone is only one base removed, so a read error is likely. The same CDR3 is also encoded by other DNA sequences in this sample. The gene calls are TRBV9 and TRBJ2-7, with 10 positions matching TRBD2. J was trimmed by 4 bases and V by 4 bases; bases with no gene match: 11. The germline CDR1 and CDR2 sequences are SGDLS and YYNGEE. This CDR3 spans 16 amino acids. The CDR3 DNA reads as TGTGCCAGCAGCCCGGGATTAGCGGGAGGTTGGTACGAGCAGTACTTC. Protein sequence: CASSPGLAGGWYEQYF.

Details on this clone: This likely came from a read error, as a far larger clone is one base away. V and J are TRBV30 and TRBJ1-2, with 9 bases fitting TRBD1. Looked up from germline, CDR1 is GTSNPN and CDR2 is SVGIG (reference sequence). The CDR3 spans 15 residues. V dropped 8 bases and J dropped 5; count of bases not matched to a gene: 15. In DNA form, the CDR3 reads TGTGCCGGCGAACAGGGGGCCCATAATGGATATGGCTACACCTTC. It translates to CAGEQGAHNGYGYTF.

Remarks on this clone: One end of the junction does not line up with germline, which may come from a read error. V and J are TRBV28 and TRBJ1-1; D is ambiguous. Germline V CDR1 and CDR2: MDHEN, SYDVKM. The CDR3 spans 15 residues. The CDR3 reads CASSWAESRPGDFKF. For the CDR3, the DNA is TGTGCCAGCAGTTGGGCGGAGTCTCGGCCTGGGGATTTTAAGTTT.

The V gene is TRBV5-4, the J gene TRBJ1-4, with TRBD1 identical over 9 bases. Germline CDR1 and CDR2: SGHNT and YYREEE (reference sequence). This CDR3 is 16 amino acids long. V was clipped by 1 base and J by 4 bases; unmatched bases: 5. For the CDR3, the DNA is TGTGCCAGCAGCTTGAGTGGACAGGGGATTAATGAAAAACTGTTTTTT. This sequence encodes CASSLSGQGINEKLFF.

V and J are TRBV19 and TRBJ2-3, with a weak D call TRBD1 (6 bases). Germline V gene sequence: CDR1 LNHDA, CDR2 SQIVND (reference sequence). V dropped 4 bases and J dropped 0 bases, with 14 bases sitting between them. This CDR3 region has 16 residues. CDR3 bases: TGTGCCAGTAGTACAATGACAGGATATAGCACAGATACGCAGTATTTT. Amino acid sequence: CASSTMTGYSTDTQYF.

The DNA for the CDR3 is TGCGCCAGCAGCTTGGCCGGTGGCGTGATGAACACTGAAGCTTTCTTT. Translating gives CASSLAGGVMNTEAFF. This chain uses TRBV5-1 with TRBJ1-1; D remains unclear. Germline V lookup: CDR1 SGHRS, CDR2 YFSETQ. The V and J ends lost 0 bases and 0 bases respectively, with 12 bases between them. There are 16 residues in the CDR3.

V and J are TRBV2 and TRBJ2-5; possible D gene TRBD2, 6 bases. Trimming pared 8 bases from V and 7 bases from J, leaving 23 bases between. Germline-derived CDR1 and CDR2 are SNHLY and FYNNEI. The CDR3 contains 15 residues. CDR3 nucleotides: TGTGCCAGCTCCTGGGGGGAGCTAGAGTCGGGGACCCAGTACTTC. Translation gives CASSWGELESGTQYF.

This chain links TRBV7-8 with TRBJ2-2; D unclear. The CDR3 is made up of 15 amino acids. The V end lost 5 bases, the J end lost 0 bases, and 10 bases lay between the germline ends. Germline CDR1 and CDR2: SGHVS and FQNEAQ. The CDR3 sequence: CASSPQWSNTGELFF. The DNA of the CDR3 is TGTGCCAGCAGCCCCCAGTGGTCGAACACCGGGGAGCTGTTTTTT.

The chain joins TRBV18 to TRBJ2-5; 7 nucleotides align to TRBD1. Germline V lookup: CDR1 KGHSH, CDR2 LQKENI. V lost 5 bases and J lost 1; bases outside the gene matches: 4. The CDR3 is 14 residues long. The CDR3 DNA is TGTGCCAGCTCATCCTCAGGGGGCCAAGAGACCCAGTACTTC. Amino acids: CASSSSGGQETQYF.

The V call is TRBV2, the J call TRBJ1-5; TRBD1 matches 8 bases. Germline V gives CDR1 SNHLY, CDR2 FYNNEI. This CDR3 contains 13 residues. Losses at the gene ends were 7 bases for V and 4 bases for J; bases not matched to a gene: 3. The CDR3 DNA reads TGTGCCAGCAATGGACAGGGAAATCAGCCCCAGCATTTT. Translating gives CASNGQGNQPQHF.

With regard to this clone: A far larger clone is one nucleotide away, so this likely arose from a read error. Other nucleotide sequences in the sample specify the same CDR3. The V and J genes are TRBV10-2 and TRBJ2-7; D may correspond to TRBD1 or TRBD2 (7 bases each). The CDR3 sequence is 15 residues long. The V gene's germline CDR1 is WSHSY and CDR2 SAAADI. For the CDR3, the DNA is TGCGCCACCATTGACTTATCGGGACAGCGGGACGAACAGTACTTC. This gives the protein CATIDLSGQRDEQYF.